This T cell receptor beta chain was sequenced in a study of blood T cell repertoires in COVID-19. Across the study: PBMCs, B-cell-depleted T cells, or T cells provided the cDNA or gDNA that made up the material.

Authors' processing steps: Estimated nucleated cell counts came from reference gene primer amplification. Method: immunoSEQ multiplex PCR; TCRdb's copy keeps in-frame clones and lacks some. That table is the source of V, J and clone size, and D and trimming were worked out from the DNA. Among more than 100,000 clones listed, about nine tenths were seen once. The sequencing input was peripheral blood. The origin of this receptor is a man between 45 and 60 years old with active COVID-19.

In DNA form, the CDR3 reads TGTGCCATTCGATCCGACATGTCCCCCGTCTACGAGCAGTACTTC. The encoded protein is CAIRSDMSPVYEQYF. This chain connects TRBV10-3 to TRBJ2-7; D ambiguous. The CDR3 consists of 15 residues. The V end was cut by 9 bases, the J end by 3 bases, with 21 bases between. CDR1 is ENHRY, CDR2 SYGVKD, per germline.